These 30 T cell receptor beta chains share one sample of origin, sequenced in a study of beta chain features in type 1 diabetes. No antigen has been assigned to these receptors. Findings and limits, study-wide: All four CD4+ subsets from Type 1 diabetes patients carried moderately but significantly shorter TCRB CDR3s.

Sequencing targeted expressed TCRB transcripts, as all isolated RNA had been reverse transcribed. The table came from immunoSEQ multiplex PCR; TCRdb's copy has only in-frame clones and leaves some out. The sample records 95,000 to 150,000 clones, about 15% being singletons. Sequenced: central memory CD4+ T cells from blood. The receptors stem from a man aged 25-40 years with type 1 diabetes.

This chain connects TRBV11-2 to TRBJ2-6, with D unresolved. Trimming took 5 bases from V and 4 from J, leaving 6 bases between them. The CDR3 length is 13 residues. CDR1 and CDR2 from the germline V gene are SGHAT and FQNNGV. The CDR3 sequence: CASSRPGANVLTF. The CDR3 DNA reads TGTGCCAGCAGCCGTCCGGGGGCCAACGTCCTGACTTTC.

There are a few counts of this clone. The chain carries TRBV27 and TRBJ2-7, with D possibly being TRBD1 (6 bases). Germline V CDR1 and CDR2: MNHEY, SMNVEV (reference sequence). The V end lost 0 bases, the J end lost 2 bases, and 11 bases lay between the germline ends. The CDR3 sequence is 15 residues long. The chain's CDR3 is CASSLSLAGAYEQYF. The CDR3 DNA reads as TGTGCCAGCAGTTTATCCCTGGCAGGGGCCTACGAGCAGTACTTC.

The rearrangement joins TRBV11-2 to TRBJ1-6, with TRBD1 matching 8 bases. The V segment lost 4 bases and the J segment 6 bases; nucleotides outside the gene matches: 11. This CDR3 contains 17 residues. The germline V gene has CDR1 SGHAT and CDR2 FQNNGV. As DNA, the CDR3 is TGTGCCAGCAGCTCTAACGCCGGACAGGGTGGTAATTCACCCCTCCACTTT. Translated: CASSSNAGQGGNSPLHF.

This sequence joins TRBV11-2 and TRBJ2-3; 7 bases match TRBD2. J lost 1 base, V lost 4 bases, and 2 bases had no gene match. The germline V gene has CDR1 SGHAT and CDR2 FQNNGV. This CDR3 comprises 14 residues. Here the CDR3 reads CASSYTSGTDTQYF. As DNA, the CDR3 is TGTGCCAGCAGCTACACTAGCGGCACAGATACGCAGTATTTT.

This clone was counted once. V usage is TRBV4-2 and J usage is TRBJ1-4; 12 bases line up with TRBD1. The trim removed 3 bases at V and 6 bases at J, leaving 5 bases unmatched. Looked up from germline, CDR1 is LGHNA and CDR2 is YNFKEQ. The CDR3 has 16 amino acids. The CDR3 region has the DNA TGTGCCAGCAGCCAGGGACAGGGGGCGGAAGATGAAAAACTGTTTTTT. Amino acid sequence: CASSQGQGAEDEKLFF.

The CDR3 sequence: CASSKDFAETQYF. CDR3 sequence (DNA): TGTGCCAGCAGCAAGGACTTCGCGGAGACCCAGTACTTC. The chain joins TRBV4-2 to TRBJ2-5; maybe TRBD2 (5 bases). Germline CDR1 is LGHNA and CDR2 is YNFKEQ. This CDR3 region has 13 residues. V was trimmed by 5 bases and J by 5 bases, leaving 12 bases between them.

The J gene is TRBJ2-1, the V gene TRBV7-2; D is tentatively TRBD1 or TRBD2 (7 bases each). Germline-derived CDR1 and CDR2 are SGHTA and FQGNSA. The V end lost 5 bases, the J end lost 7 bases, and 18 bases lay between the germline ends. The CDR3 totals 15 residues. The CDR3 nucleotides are TGTGCCAGCAGCCCCAGGGGGGGAATGGGAAATGAGCAGTTCTTC. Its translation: CASSPRGGMGNEQFF. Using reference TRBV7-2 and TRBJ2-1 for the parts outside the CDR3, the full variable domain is GAGVSQSPSNKVTEKGKDVELRCDPISGHTALYWYRQSLGQGLEFLIYFQGNSAPDKSGLPSDRFSAERTGGSVSTLTIQRTQQEDSAVYLCASSPRGGMGNEQFFGPGTRLTVL.

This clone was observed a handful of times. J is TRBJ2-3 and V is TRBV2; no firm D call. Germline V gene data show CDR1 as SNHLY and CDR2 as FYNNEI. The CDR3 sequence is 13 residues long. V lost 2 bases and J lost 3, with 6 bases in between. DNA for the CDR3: TGTGCCAGCAGTGAACGCGGAACAGATACGCAGTATTTT. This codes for CASSERGTDTQYF.

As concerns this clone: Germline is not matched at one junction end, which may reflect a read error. The CDR3 coding sequence is TGTGCCAGCAGCTCCCGAGAGCCGGGGGCACACTTC. Translated, it gives CASSSREPGAHF. This sequence joins TRBV7-9 and TRBJ2-7; D is tentatively TRBD1 or TRBD2 (6 bases each). Germline assignment: CDR1 SEHNR and CDR2 FQNEAQ (reference sequence). This CDR3 region has 12 residues.

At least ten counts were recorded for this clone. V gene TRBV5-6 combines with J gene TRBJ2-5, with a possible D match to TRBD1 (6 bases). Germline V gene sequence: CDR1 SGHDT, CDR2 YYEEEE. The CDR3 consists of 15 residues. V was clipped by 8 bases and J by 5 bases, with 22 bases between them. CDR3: CASAPDTGSRETQYF. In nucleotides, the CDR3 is TGTGCCAGTGCTCCGGATACAGGGTCGCGGGAGACCCAGTACTTC. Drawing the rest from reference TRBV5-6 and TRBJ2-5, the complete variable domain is DAGVTQSPTHLIKTRGQQVTLRCSPKSGHDTVSWYQQALGQGPQFIFQYYEEEERQRGNFPDRFSGHQFPNYSSELNVNALLLGDSALYLCASAPDTGSRETQYFGPGTRLLVL.

The CDR3 region has the DNA TGTGCCAGCAGCGTAGGGCTTGGTGAAAAACTGTTTTTT. This gives the protein CASSVGLGEKLFF. V gene TRBV9 combines with J gene TRBJ1-4; D is uncertain. The CDR3 runs 13 residues. Germline V gene sequence: CDR1 SGDLS, CDR2 YYNGEE. The V end lost 0 bases, the J end lost 7 bases, and 7 bases lay between the germline ends.

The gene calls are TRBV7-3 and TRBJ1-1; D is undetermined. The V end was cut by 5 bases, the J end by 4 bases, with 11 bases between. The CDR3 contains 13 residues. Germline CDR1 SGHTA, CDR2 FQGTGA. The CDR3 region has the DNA TGTGCCAGCAGCCAAAACATGGGCACTGAAGCTTTCTTT. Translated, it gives CASSQNMGTEAFF. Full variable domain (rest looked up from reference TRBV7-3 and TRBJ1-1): GAGVSQTPSNKVTEKGKYVELRCDPISGHTALYWYRQSLGQGPEFLIYFQGTGAADDSGLPNDRFFAVRPEGSVSTLKIQRTERGDSAVYLCASSQNMGTEAFFGQGTRLTVV.

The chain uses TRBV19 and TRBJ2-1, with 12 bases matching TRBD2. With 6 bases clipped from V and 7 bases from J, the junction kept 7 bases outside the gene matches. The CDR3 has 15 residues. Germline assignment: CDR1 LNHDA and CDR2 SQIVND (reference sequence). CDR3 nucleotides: TGTGCCAGTAGCCAGGCGACTAGCGGGGGAAATGAGCAGTTCTTC. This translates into CASSQATSGGNEQFF.

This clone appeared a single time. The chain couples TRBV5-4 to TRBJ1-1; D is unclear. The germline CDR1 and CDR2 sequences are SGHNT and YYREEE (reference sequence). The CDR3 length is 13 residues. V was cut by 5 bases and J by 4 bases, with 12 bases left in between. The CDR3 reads CASSSTVGTEAFF. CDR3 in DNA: TGTGCCAGCAGTTCCACAGTAGGCACTGAAGCTTTCTTT.

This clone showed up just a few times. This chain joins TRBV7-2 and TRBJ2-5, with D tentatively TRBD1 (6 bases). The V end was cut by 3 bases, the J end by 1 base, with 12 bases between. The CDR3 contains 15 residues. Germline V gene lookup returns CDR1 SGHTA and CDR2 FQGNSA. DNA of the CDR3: TGTGCCAGCAGCTTTCGGACAGATAGCCAAGAGACCCAGTACTTC. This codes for CASSFRTDSQETQYF.

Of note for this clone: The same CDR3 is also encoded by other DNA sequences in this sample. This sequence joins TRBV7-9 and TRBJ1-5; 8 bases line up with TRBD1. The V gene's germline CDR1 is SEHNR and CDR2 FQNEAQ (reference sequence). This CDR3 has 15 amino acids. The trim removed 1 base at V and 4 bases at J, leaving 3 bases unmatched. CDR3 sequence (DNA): TGTGCCAGCAGCTTAGAAGGACAGGGAAATCAGCCCCAGCATTTT. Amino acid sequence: CASSLEGQGNQPQHF.

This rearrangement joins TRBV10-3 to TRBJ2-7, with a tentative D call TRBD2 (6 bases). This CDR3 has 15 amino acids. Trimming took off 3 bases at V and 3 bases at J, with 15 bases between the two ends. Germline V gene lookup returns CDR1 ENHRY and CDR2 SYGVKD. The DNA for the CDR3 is TGTGCCATCAGTGATAGGCAGGGAGGCGTCTACGAGCAGTACTTC. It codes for CAISDRQGGVYEQYF.

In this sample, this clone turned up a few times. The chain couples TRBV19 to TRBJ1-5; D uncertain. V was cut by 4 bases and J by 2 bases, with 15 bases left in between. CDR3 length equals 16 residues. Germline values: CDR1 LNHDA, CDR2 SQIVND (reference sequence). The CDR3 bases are TGTGCCAGTAGTAGAGCGTCCTGGAGGGGCAATCAGCCCCAGCATTTT. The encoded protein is CASSRASWRGNQPQHF.

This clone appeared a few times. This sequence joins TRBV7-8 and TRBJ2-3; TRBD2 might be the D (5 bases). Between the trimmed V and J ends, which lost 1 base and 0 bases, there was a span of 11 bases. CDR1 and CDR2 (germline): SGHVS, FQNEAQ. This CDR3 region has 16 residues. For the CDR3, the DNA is TGTGCCAGCAGCTTAGGCGGCGGGCTTAGCACAGATACGCAGTATTTT. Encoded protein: CASSLGGGLSTDTQYF.

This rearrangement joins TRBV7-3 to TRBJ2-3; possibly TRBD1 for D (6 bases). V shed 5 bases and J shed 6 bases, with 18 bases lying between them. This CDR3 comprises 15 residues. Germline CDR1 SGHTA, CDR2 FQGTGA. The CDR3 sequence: CASSPGALSLDTQYF. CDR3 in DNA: TGTGCCAGCAGCCCAGGGGCGCTGTCCTTGGATACGCAGTATTTT.

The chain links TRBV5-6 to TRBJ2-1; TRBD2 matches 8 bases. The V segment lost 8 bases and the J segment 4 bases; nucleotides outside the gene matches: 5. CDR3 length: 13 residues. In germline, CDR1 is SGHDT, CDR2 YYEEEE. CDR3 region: CASGLAGYNEQFF. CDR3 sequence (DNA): TGTGCCAGTGGACTAGCTGGGTACAATGAGCAGTTCTTC.

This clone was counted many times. In nucleotides, the CDR3 is TGTGCCAGCAGTGAAGTCCCAGTGGGGTACGAGCAGTACTTC. Residues: CASSEVPVGYEQYF. The chain couples TRBV6-1 to TRBJ2-7; D remains unclear. In germline, CDR1 is MNHNS, CDR2 SASEGT. The CDR3 is 14 residues long. The V gene lost 1 base and the J gene lost 4 bases, with 11 bases spanning the gap.

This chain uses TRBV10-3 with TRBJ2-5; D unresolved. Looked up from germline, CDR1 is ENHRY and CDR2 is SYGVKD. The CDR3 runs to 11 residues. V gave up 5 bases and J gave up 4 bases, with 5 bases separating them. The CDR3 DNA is TGTGCCATCAGTTCCGGAGAGACCCAGTACTTC. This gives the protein CAISSGETQYF.

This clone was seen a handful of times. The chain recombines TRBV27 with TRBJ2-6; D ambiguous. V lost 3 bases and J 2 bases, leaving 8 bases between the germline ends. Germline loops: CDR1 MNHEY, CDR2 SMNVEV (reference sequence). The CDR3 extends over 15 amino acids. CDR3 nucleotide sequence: TGTGCCAGCAGTTTGTCGAAAACTGGGGCCAACGTCCTGACTTTC. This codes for CASSLSKTGANVLTF. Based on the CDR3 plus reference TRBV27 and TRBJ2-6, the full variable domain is EAQVTQNPRYLITVTGKKLTVTCSQNMNHEYMSWYRQDPGLGLRQIYYSMNVEVTDKGDVPEGYKVSRKEKRNFPLILESPSPNQTSLYFCASSLSKTGANVLTFGAGSRLTVL.

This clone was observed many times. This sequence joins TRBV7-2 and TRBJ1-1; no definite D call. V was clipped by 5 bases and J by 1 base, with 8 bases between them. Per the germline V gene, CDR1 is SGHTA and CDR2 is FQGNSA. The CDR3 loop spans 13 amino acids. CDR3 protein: CASSEQSNTEAFF. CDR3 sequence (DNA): TGTGCCAGCAGCGAACAATCGAACACTGAAGCTTTCTTT.

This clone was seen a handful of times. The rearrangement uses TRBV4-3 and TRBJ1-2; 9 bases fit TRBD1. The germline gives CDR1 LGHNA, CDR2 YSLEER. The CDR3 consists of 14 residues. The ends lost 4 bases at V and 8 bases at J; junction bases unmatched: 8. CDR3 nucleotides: TGCGCCAGCAGCCTCTACAGGGGGCGAGAGGGCTACACCTTC. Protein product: CASSLYRGREGYTF.

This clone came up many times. CDR3: CASSFENSPLHF. Here the CDR3 DNA reads TGTGCCAGCAGCTTCGAAAATTCACCCCTCCACTTT. The chain carries TRBV7-9 and TRBJ1-6; D gene uncertain. V was clipped by 3 bases and J by 7 bases, with 4 bases between them. Germline assignment: CDR1 SEHNR and CDR2 FQNEAQ (reference sequence). The CDR3 extends over 12 amino acids.

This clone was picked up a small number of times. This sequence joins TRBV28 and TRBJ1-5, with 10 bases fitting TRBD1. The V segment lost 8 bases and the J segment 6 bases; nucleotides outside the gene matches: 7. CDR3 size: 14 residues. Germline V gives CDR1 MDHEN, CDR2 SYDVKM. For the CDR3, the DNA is TGTGCCAGCCTATCGGGACAGGGGACTCAGCCCCAGCATTTT. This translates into CASLSGQGTQPQHF.

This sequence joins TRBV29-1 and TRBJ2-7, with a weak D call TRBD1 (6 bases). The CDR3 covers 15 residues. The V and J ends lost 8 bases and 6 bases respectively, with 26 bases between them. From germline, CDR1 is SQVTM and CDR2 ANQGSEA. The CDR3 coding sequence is TGCAGCTTTTGCCCCGGGGACGGCAGGGGCAGCGAGCAGTACTTC. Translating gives CSFCPGDGRGSEQYF.

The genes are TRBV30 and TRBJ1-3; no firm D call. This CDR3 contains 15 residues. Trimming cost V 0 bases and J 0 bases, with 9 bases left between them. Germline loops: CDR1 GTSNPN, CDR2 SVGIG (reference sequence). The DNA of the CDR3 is TGTGCCTGGAGTGTACACCGGGCCTCTGGAAACACCATATATTTT. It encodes CAWSVHRASGNTIYF.